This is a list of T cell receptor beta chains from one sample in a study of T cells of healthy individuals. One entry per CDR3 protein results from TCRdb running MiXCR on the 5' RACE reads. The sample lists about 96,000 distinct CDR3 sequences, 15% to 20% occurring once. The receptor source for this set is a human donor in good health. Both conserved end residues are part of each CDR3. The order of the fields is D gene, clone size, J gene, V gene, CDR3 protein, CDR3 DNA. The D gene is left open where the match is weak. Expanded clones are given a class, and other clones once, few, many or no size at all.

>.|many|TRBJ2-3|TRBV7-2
CASSPPIRSDTQYF
TGTGCCAGCAGCCCGCCTATTCGTTCAGATACGCAGTATTTT
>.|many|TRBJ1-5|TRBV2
CASSVQGRGGNQPQHF
TGTGCCAGCAGTGTTCAGGGACGGGGGGGGAATCAGCCCCAGCATTTT
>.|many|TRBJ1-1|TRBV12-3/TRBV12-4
CASSPGVYGPTEAFF
TGTGCCAGCAGCCCAGGAGTTTACGGCCCTACTGAAGCTTTCTTT
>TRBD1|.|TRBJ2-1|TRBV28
CASSPPAGGLNEQFF
TGTGCCAGCAGCCCTCCGGCAGGGGGCTTGAATGAGCAGTTCTTC
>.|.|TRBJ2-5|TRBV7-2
CASSFNTGVETQYF
TGTGCCAGCAGCTTCAACACGGGGGTGGAGACCCAGTACTTC
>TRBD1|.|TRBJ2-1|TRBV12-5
CASGPTGVNEQFF
TGTGCTAGTGGCCCCACAGGGGTTAATGAGCAGTTCTTC
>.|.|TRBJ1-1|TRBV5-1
CASSLARQVNTEAFF
TGCGCCAGCAGCTTGGCCAGGCAGGTGAACACTGAAGCTTTCTTT
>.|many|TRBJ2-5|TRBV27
CASSLRDKYQETQYF
TGTGCCAGCAGTCTACGGGACAAGTACCAAGAGACCCAGTACTTC
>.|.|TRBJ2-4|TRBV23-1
CASSQSGRITKNIQYF
TGCGCCAGCAGTCAATCGGGGCGTATTACCAAAAACATTCAGTACTTC
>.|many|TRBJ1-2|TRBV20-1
CSARDETGVANGYTF
TGCAGTGCTAGAGACGAAACAGGAGTAGCTAACGGCTACACCTTC
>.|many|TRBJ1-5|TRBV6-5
CASSYSGSLNQPQHF
TGTGCCAGCAGTTACTCAGGCAGCCTCAATCAGCCCCAGCATTTT
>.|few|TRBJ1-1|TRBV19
CASVIGEGITEAFF
TGTGCCAGCGTGATCGGGGAGGGTATCACTGAAGCTTTCTTT
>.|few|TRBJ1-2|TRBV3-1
CASSQRSPYGYTF
TGTGCCAGCAGCCAAAGATCGCCCTATGGCTACACCTTC
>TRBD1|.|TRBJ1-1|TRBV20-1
CSARAPGGTEAFF
TGCAGTGCTAGAGCGCCAGGGGGCACTGAAGCTTTCTTT
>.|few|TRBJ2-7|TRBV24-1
CATRGTATYEQYF
TGTGCCACCAGGGGGACGGCCACCTACGAGCAGTACTTC
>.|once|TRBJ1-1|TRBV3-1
CASSSSGTHEAFF
TGTGCCAGCAGCTCTTCCGGGACCCACGAAGCTTTCTTT
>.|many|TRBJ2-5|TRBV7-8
CASSLGPGLVQETQYF
TGTGCCAGCAGCTTAGGCCCTGGGCTCGTACAAGAGACCCAGTACTTC
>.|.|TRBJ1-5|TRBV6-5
CASSYSWNSNQPQHF
TGTGCCAGCAGTTACTCGTGGAATAGCAATCAGCCCCAGCATTTT
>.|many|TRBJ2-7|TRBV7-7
CASSLSGAGEQYF
TGTGCCAGCAGCTTGTCAGGGGCGGGGGAGCAGTACTTC
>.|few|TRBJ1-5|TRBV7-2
CASSPAAQPQHF
TGTGCCAGCAGCCCCGCCGCACAGCCCCAGCATTTT
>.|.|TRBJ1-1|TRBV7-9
CASSAAGPVNTEAFF
TGTGCCAGCAGCGCAGCTGGTCCTGTGAACACTGAAGCTTTCTTT
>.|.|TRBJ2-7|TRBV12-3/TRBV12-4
CASSSGPAYEQYF
TGTGCCAGCAGTTCAGGGCCAGCCTACGAGCAGTACTTC
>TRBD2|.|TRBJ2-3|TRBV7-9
CASSRPSSGSTDTQYF
TGTGCCAGCAGCCGCCCTTCTAGCGGGAGCACAGATACGCAGTATTTT
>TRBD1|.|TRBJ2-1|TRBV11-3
CASSLRTGGNEQFF
TGTGCCAGCAGCTTAAGGACAGGGGGCAATGAGCAGTTCTTC
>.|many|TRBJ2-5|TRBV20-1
CSAYLAEGETQYF
TGCAGTGCCTACTTAGCGGAGGGAGAGACCCAGTACTTC
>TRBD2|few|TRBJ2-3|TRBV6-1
CASGSGSLSTDTQYF
TGTGCCAGCGGGAGCGGGAGTCTGAGCACAGATACGCAGTATTTT
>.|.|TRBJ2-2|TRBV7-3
CASRLNPGTGELFF
TGTGCCAGCAGGCTAAACCCGGGCACCGGGGAGCTGTTTTTT
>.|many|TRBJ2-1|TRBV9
CASSVGAGASYNEQFF
TGTGCCAGCAGCGTAGGGGCAGGGGCCTCCTACAATGAGCAGTTCTTC
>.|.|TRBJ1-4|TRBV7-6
CASSRGGWSGNEKLFF
TGTGCCAGCAGCCGAGGGGGTTGGTCTGGGAATGAAAAACTGTTTTTT
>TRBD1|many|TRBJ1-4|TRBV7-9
CASRTGEEANEKLFF
TGTGCCAGCAGGACAGGGGAAGAGGCTAATGAAAAACTGTTTTTT
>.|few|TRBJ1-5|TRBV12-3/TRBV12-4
CASSGQFNQPQHF
TGTGCCAGCAGTGGACAGTTCAATCAGCCCCAGCATTTT
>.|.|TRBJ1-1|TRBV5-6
CASSSLRASRAAFF
TGTGCCAGCAGCTCCCTTCGGGCCTCGAGGGCAGCTTTCTTT